Described below is a single T cell receptor (beta chain) sequence and its context. Its antigen remains unidentified. The data were obtained in a study of blood T cells in healthy people across ages. Study as a whole: About one barcoded TCR beta cDNA was captured per two T cells.

Study-wide findings and caveats: Per million T cells, the diversity of TCR beta decreased roughly linearly as age advanced.

A second PCR of roughly 7 to 11 cycles used a sample-barcoded 5' primer and a J-beta primer mix. Each CDR3 protein is one row after TCRdb ran MiXCR on the 5' RACE reads. Of over 1.5 million distinct CDR3 sequences listed, roughly 49% were seen once; the top ten hold 2.1%. V shed 2 bases and J shed 10 bases, with 15 bases lying between them. The CDR3 runs 15 residues. This sequence was found in a woman aged 40 to 50 in good health. The source material was blood. The chain joins TRBV12-3 or TRBV12-4 to TRBJ2-6; D remains ambiguous. CDR3 bases: TGTGCCAGCAGTTTAAGCCCCCAGTCAATAAACGTCCTGACTTTC. Encoded protein: CASSLSPQSINVLTF.